These 32 T cell receptor beta chains share one sample of origin, sequenced in a study of lymphopenia after photon versus proton radiotherapy. Clones were read by immunoSEQ multiplex PCR, and TCRdb kept only the in-frame ones, dropping some. This sample has roughly 18,000 clones; about nine tenths occur once, and the top ten carry more than 8%. This material consisted of peripheral blood, taken from a patient treated with proton-based radiotherapy. These receptors were taken from a man aged 70-80 years with pancreatic cancer.

This clone has a handful of counts. V gene TRBV11-2 combines with J gene TRBJ1-1; no reliable D call. Deletions cut 3 bases from V and 4 bases from J, with 15 bases between. The germline gives CDR1 SGHAT, CDR2 FQNNGV. The CDR3 covers 15 residues. The CDR3 DNA is TGTGCCAGCAGCTTCCGTTTAGGGTTGGGCACTGAAGCTTTCTTT. It is translated as CASSFRLGLGTEAFF.

This rearrangement joins TRBV7-3 to TRBJ1-2, with D uncertain. Germline assignment: CDR1 SGHTA and CDR2 FQGTGA. The length of the CDR3 is 14 residues. Deletions cut 0 bases from V and 0 bases from J, with 5 bases between. The CDR3 region has the DNA TGTGCCAGCAGCTTAACGCAGGCTAACTATGGCTACACCTTC. Translation gives CASSLTQANYGYTF.

CDR3 region: CASSFEGQGLGEQYF. The DNA of the CDR3 is TGTGCCAGCAGTTTTGAGGGACAGGGTCTTGGCGAGCAGTACTTC. The V call is TRBV27, the J call TRBJ2-7, with 9 positions matching TRBD1. V gave up 3 bases and J gave up 6 bases; unmatched junction bases: 9. CDR3 length equals 15 residues. The V gene's germline CDR1 is MNHEY and CDR2 SMNVEV (reference sequence).

V is TRBV6-1 and J is TRBJ1-1; tentatively, D is TRBD1 (6 bases). The germline CDR1 and CDR2 sequences are MNHNS and SASEGT. With 10 bases removed from V and 4 bases from J, the gap between germline ends came to 16 bases. CDR3 length equals 13 residues. Here the CDR3 reads CATSTRGGTEAFF. The CDR3 DNA follows: TGTGCCACCAGCACCCGAGGGGGCACTGAAGCTTTCTTT.

The J gene is TRBJ1-2, the V gene TRBV27; maybe TRBD1 (6 bases). This CDR3 region has 14 residues. Looked up from germline, CDR1 is MNHEY and CDR2 is SMNVEV (reference sequence). Deletions cut 5 bases from V and 3 bases from J, with 13 bases between. CDR3 nucleotide sequence: TGTGCCAGCAGTGGGACATTCGCGGACTATGGCTACACCTTC. Translated, it gives CASSGTFADYGYTF.

CDR3: CASTTWGSNQPQHF. CDR3 DNA: TGTGCCAGCACCACATGGGGTAGCAATCAGCCCCAGCATTTT. The chain joins TRBV6-6 to TRBJ1-5; D not resolved. This CDR3 region has 14 residues. V was clipped by 7 bases and J by 0 bases, with 10 bases between them. Germline V gene data show CDR1 as MNHNY and CDR2 as SVGAGI (reference sequence).

The rearrangement links TRBV5-1 to TRBJ2-7; weak D call: TRBD1 (6 bases). The germline V gene has CDR1 SGHRS and CDR2 YFSETQ. This CDR3 contains 15 residues. V was cut by 0 bases and J by 3 bases, with 13 bases left in between. The CDR3 reads CASSLGPTGSYEQYF. CDR3 sequence (DNA): TGCGCCAGCAGCTTGGGGCCGACAGGCAGCTACGAGCAGTACTTC.

This chain uses TRBV29-1 with TRBJ2-7; no reliable D call. Trimming pared 6 bases from V and 4 bases from J, leaving 16 bases between. Per germline, CDR1 SQVTM and CDR2 ANQGSEA. This CDR3 has 13 amino acids. This chain's CDR3 is CSVGWSTEYEQYF. CDR3 nucleotides: TGCAGCGTGGGATGGAGTACAGAGTACGAGCAGTACTTC.

This chain joins TRBV19 and TRBJ2-3, with 12 bases matching TRBD2. Germline V gives CDR1 LNHDA, CDR2 SQIVND (reference sequence). J was trimmed by 1 base and V by 5 bases; bases with no gene match: 4. The CDR3 length is 16 residues. CDR3 DNA: TGTGCCAGTAGTTCAACTAGCGGGGGGCGCACAGATACGCAGTATTTT. Protein sequence: CASSSTSGGRTDTQYF.

V usage is TRBV18 and J usage is TRBJ1-2; 8 nucleotides line up with TRBD1. CDR1 is KGHSH, CDR2 LQKENI, per germline. This CDR3 contains 14 residues. J gave up 6 bases and V 2 bases, and 5 bases lay outside the gene matches. CDR3 loop: CASSPYTDRDGYTF. CDR3 DNA: TGTGCCAGCTCACCATATACGGACAGGGATGGCTACACCTTC. Supplemented by reference TRBV18 and TRBJ1-2, the full variable domain reads NAGVMQNPRHLVRRRGQEARLRCSPMKGHSHVYWYRQLPEEGLKFMVYLQKENIIDESGMPKERFSAEFPKEGPSILRIQQVVRGDSAAYFCASSPYTDRDGYTFGSGTRLTVV.

There are a few counts of this clone. V and J are TRBV5-1 and TRBJ1-1, with D perhaps matching TRBD1 (6 bases). The CDR3 contains 12 residues. The germline V and J ends were trimmed by 1 base and 5 bases, with 6 bases remaining between them. CDR1 and CDR2 from the germline V gene are SGHRS and YFSETQ. The CDR3: CASSLQGTEAFF. The CDR3 DNA follows: TGCGCCAGCAGCTTGCAGGGGACTGAAGCTTTCTTT.

This rearrangement joins TRBV7-6 to TRBJ2-6; TRBD1 is a possible D gene (7 bases). This CDR3 region has 17 residues. Trimming shortened V by 5 bases and J by 0 bases, and 14 bases separated the two germline ends. Germline V gives CDR1 SGHVS, CDR2 FNYEAQ. CDR3 nucleotide sequence: TGTGCCAGCAGCACAGGGGACTCCAGCTCTGGGGCCAACGTCCTGACTTTC. Translation: CASSTGDSSSGANVLTF.

The chain links TRBV9 to TRBJ1-4; tentatively, D is TRBD1 (6 bases). Germline lookup yields CDR1 SGDLS and CDR2 YYNGEE. This CDR3 is 16 amino acids long. V lost 7 bases and J lost 0, with 16 bases in between. The CDR3: CASGPGGAPTNEKLFF. The CDR3 region has the DNA TGTGCCAGCGGCCCTGGGGGGGCCCCAACTAATGAAAAACTGTTTTTT.

The chain has TRBV6-1 and TRBJ2-7; D is ambiguous. The CDR3 consists of 12 residues. In germline, CDR1 is MNHNS, CDR2 SASEGT. V was cut by 4 bases and J by 2 bases, with 6 bases left in between. CDR3 region: CASSAVPYEQYF. The DNA of the CDR3 is TGTGCCAGCAGTGCCGTTCCCTACGAGCAGTACTTC.

The table lists this clone with a few counts. The V gene is TRBV7-9, the J gene TRBJ2-1; D tentatively reads TRBD1 or TRBD2 (5 bases each). CDR1 is SEHNR, CDR2 FQNEAQ, per germline (reference sequence). V gave up 5 bases and J gave up 4 bases, with 15 bases separating them. The CDR3 runs 15 residues. The CDR3 nucleotides read TGTGCCAGCAGCCGAGGTGAGGGACCATACAATGAGCAGTTCTTC. The encoded protein is CASSRGEGPYNEQFF.

The rearrangement joins TRBV27 to TRBJ2-3; TRBD2 matches 7 bases. The CDR3 totals 16 residues. Trimming removed 10 bases from V and 0 bases from J; junction bases left unmatched: 13. Looked up from germline, CDR1 is MNHEY and CDR2 is SMNVEV (reference sequence). CDR3 sequence: CATLPSSGSSTDTQYF. For the CDR3, the DNA is TGTGCCACCCTACCCTCTAGCGGTTCTAGCACAGATACGCAGTATTTT.

The CDR3 loop reads CASSPTTDTQYF. In DNA, the CDR3 is TGTGCCAGTAGTCCTACCACAGATACGCAGTATTTT. The V gene is TRBV19, the J gene TRBJ2-3, with D uncertain. The V and J ends lost 5 bases and 2 bases respectively, with 5 bases between them. CDR1 LNHDA and CDR2 SQIVND come from the germline V gene (reference sequence). The CDR3 totals 12 residues.

The V and J genes are TRBV19 and TRBJ1-2; D is unclear. Trimming stripped 1 base from V and 4 bases from J, with 13 bases between. This CDR3 has 15 residues. The germline gives CDR1 LNHDA, CDR2 SQIVND (reference sequence). The CDR3 protein is CASSIVGHGGYGYTF. The CDR3 DNA reads as TGTGCCAGTAGTATAGTGGGCCATGGAGGCTATGGCTACACCTTC.

The CDR3 DNA reads TGCGCCAGCAGCCCGGTGGTAGCTTGGGACTCCTACAATGAGCAGTTCTTC. Translated: CASSPVVAWDSYNEQFF. The rearrangement uses TRBV5-1 and TRBJ2-1, with D unresolved. This CDR3 comprises 17 residues. Trimming cost V 4 bases and J 0 bases, with 17 bases left between them. CDR1 is SGHRS, CDR2 YFSETQ, per germline.

This clone was detected once. The rearrangement uses TRBV7-6 and TRBJ2-4; D is uncertain. V shed 1 base and J shed 6 bases, with 13 bases lying between them. Germline CDR1 reads SGHVS; CDR2 reads FNYEAQ. The CDR3 is 15 residues long. As DNA, the CDR3 is TGTGCCAGCAGCTTAGTCCCTGATGTTCCAAACATTCAGTACTTC. Its protein product is CASSLVPDVPNIQYF.

The rearrangement uses TRBV19 and TRBJ2-3, with D perhaps TRBD1 or TRBD2 (5 bases each). V gave up 3 bases and J gave up 5 bases, with 18 bases separating them. The CDR3 extends over 16 amino acids. In germline, CDR1 is LNHDA, CDR2 SQIVND (reference sequence). CDR3 bases: TGTGCCAGTAGTATCATAGGTGGGACCACCAGAGATACGCAGTATTTT. Amino acid sequence: CASSIIGGTTRDTQYF.

This chain uses TRBV27 with TRBJ1-1; a weak D match, TRBD1 (5 bases). V lost 3 bases and J 5 bases, leaving 10 bases between the germline ends. The CDR3 sequence is 13 residues long. Germline V gene lookup returns CDR1 MNHEY and CDR2 SMNVEV (reference sequence). The CDR3 region is CASSLGVGTEAFF. The CDR3 DNA reads TGTGCCAGCAGTTTGGGGGTGGGGACTGAAGCTTTCTTT.

The chain uses TRBV19 and TRBJ1-2; 10 bases agree with TRBD1. The CDR3 spans 16 residues. CDR1 and CDR2 from the germline V gene are LNHDA and SQIVND (reference sequence). J lost 4 bases, V lost 4 bases, and 9 bases had no gene match. DNA of the CDR3: TGTGCCAGTAGTAGATTACCCCGACAGGGGGCCTATGGCTACACCTTC. Amino acids: CASSRLPRQGAYGYTF.

This rearrangement joins TRBV5-1 to TRBJ2-2; 11 bases map to TRBD2. The CDR3 spans 17 residues. The V gene end was trimmed by 4 bases and the J gene end by 7 bases; junction bases not matched to a gene: 12. Germline CDR1 and CDR2: SGHRS and YFSETQ. The CDR3 DNA is TGCGCCAGCAGCCCGGGACTAGCGGAGCCCCGGTTCGGGGAGCTGTTTTTT. As protein: CASSPGLAEPRFGELFF.

The chain uses TRBV19 and TRBJ2-7, with 8 bases lining up with TRBD1. The CDR3 runs to 14 residues. After removal of 5 bases from V and 6 bases from J, the junction contained 9 bases not matched to a gene. From germline, CDR1 is LNHDA and CDR2 SQIVND (reference sequence). The CDR3 region is CASSPGTGSLEQYF. CDR3 sequence (DNA): TGTGCCAGTAGTCCAGGGACAGGATCCCTCGAGCAGTACTTC.

The chain employs TRBV6-4 and TRBJ2-3; TRBD2 aligns across 9 bases. CDR1 and CDR2 from the germline V gene are MRHNA and SNTAGT. This CDR3 contains 17 residues. Trimming took 2 bases from V and 4 from J; bases not matched to a gene: 10. The DNA for the CDR3 is TGTGCCAGCAGTGACAAAGCTAGCGGGGCTGGAGCAGATACGCAGTATTTT. This translates into CASSDKASGAGADTQYF.

The chain combines TRBV7-3 with TRBJ2-3, with D perhaps TRBD2 (6 bases). Germline V gene data show CDR1 as SGHTA and CDR2 as FQGTGA. This CDR3 is 15 amino acids long. V gave up 5 bases and J gave up 2 bases, with 14 bases separating them. CDR3 coding DNA: TGTGCCAGCAGCCTCGGGACTCCTTTCACAGATACGCAGTATTTT. It specifies CASSLGTPFTDTQYF.

The V and J genes are TRBV10-3 and TRBJ2-7; D is tentatively TRBD1 or TRBD2 (6 bases each). V was shortened by 10 bases and J by 3 bases, with 19 bases between the two germline ends. The CDR3 is 14 residues long. CDR1 is ENHRY, CDR2 SYGVKD, per germline. For the CDR3, the DNA is TGTGCCACCAGCGGCGGGGACACCCTCTACGAGCAGTACTTC. Translating it yields CATSGGDTLYEQYF.

This chain uses TRBV7-8 with TRBJ1-5; perhaps TRBD1 as D (5 bases). Trimming shortened V by 5 bases and J by 4 bases, and 12 bases separated the two germline ends. Germline lookup yields CDR1 SGHVS and CDR2 FQNEAQ. This CDR3 is built from 14 residues. CDR3: CASSPGTGNQPQHF. CDR3 bases: TGTGCCAGCAGCCCGGGGACGGGTAATCAGCCCCAGCATTTT.

The rearrangement joins TRBV21-1 to TRBJ1-5; the DNA was not compared with TRBD1, the D call given in the table. TRBV21-1 is termed a pseudogene. The CDR3 spans 16 residues. The CDR3 bases are TGTGCCAGCAGCAAGAGGGGTCAGGGGGCCAATCAGCCCCAGCATTTT. Its translation is CASSKRGQGANQPQHF.

This clone was recorded only once. The J gene is TRBJ2-1, the V gene TRBV29-1; 13 bases are shared with TRBD2. J lost 5 bases, V lost 1 base, and 8 bases had no gene match. Germline CDR1 reads SQVTM; CDR2 reads ANQGSEA. This CDR3 has 17 amino acids. The CDR3 DNA reads TGCAGCGTTGAAGGGACTAGCGGGAGCCGTGTACACAATGAGCAGTTCTTC. This encodes CSVEGTSGSRVHNEQFF.

This clone was counted a single time. This chain joins TRBV6-1 and TRBJ2-1; D is possibly TRBD2 (7 bases). The germline gives CDR1 MNHNS, CDR2 SASEGT. The CDR3 totals 14 residues. Trimming removed 8 bases at V and 4 bases at J, with 15 bases between. The CDR3 DNA follows: TGTGCCAGCCGCCGGGCGGGGGCGTACAATGAGCAGTTCTTC. This translates into CASRRAGAYNEQFF.